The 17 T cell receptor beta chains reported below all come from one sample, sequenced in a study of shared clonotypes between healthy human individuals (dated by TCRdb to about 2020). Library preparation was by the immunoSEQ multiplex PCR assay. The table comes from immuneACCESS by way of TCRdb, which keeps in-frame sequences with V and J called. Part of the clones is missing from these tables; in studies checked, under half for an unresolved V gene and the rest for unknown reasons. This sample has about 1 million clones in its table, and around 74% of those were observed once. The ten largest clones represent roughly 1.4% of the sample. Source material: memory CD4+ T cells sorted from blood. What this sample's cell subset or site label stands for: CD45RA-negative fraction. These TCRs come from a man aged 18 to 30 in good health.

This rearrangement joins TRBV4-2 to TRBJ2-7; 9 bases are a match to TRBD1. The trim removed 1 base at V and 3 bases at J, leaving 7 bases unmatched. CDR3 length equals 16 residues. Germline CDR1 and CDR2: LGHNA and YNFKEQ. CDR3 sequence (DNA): TGTGCCAGCAGCCAAGGTGGGGGACAGGGACACTACGAGCAGTACTTC. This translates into CASSQGGGQGHYEQYF.

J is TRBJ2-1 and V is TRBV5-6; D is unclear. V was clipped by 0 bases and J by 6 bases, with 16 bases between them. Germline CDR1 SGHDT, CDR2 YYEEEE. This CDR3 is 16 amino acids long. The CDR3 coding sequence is TGTGCCAGCAGCTTGGAACACTTGGGCACGCGCAATGAGCAGTTCTTC. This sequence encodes CASSLEHLGTRNEQFF.

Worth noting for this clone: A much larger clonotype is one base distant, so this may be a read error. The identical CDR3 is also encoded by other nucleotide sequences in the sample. The CDR3 here is CASSISTDTQYF. The DNA for the CDR3 is TGTGCCAGCAGCATTAGCACAGATACGCAGTATTTT. The gene calls are TRBV5-4 and TRBJ2-3; D unclear. CDR1 and CDR2 (germline): SGHNT, YYREEE (reference sequence). Trimming removed 4 bases at V and 0 bases at J, with 3 bases between. The CDR3 is 12 residues long.

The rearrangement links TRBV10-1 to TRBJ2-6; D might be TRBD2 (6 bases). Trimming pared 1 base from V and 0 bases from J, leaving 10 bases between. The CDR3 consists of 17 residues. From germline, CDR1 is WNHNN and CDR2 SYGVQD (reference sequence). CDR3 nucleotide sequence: TGCGCCAGCAGTGAGTTGGAGGGGCCCTCTGGGGCCAACGTCCTGACTTTC. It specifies CASSELEGPSGANVLTF.

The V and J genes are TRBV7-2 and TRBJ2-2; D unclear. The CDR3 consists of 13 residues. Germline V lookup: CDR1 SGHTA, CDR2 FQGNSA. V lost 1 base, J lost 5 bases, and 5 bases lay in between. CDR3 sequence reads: CASSLVITGELFF. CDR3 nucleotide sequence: TGTGCCAGCAGCTTAGTTATTACCGGGGAGCTGTTTTTT. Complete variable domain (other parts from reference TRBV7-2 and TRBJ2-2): GAGVSQSPSNKVTEKGKDVELRCDPISGHTALYWYRQSLGQGLEFLIYFQGNSAPDKSGLPSDRFSAERTGGSVSTLTIQRTQQEDSAVYLCASSLVITGELFFGEGSRLTVL.

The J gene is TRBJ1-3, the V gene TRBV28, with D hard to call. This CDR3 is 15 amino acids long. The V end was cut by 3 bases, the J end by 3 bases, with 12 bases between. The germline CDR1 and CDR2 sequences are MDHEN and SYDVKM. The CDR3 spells CASSLVRGGGNTIYF. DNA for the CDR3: TGTGCCAGCAGTTTGGTCCGGGGTGGTGGAAACACCATATATTTT.

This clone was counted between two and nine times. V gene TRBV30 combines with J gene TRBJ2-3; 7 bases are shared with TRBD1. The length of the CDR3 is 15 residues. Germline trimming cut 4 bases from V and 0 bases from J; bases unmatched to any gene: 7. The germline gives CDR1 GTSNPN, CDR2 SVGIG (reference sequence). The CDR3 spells CAWTRGGASTDTQYF. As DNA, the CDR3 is TGTGCCTGGACCCGAGGGGGCGCTAGCACAGATACGCAGTATTTT.

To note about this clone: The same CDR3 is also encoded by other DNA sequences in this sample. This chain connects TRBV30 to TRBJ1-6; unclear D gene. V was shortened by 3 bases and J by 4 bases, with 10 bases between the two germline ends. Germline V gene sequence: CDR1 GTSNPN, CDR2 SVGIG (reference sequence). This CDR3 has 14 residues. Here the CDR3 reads CAWSLEKYNSPLHF. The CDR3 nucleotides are TGTGCCTGGAGCCTCGAGAAATATAATTCACCCCTCCACTTT.

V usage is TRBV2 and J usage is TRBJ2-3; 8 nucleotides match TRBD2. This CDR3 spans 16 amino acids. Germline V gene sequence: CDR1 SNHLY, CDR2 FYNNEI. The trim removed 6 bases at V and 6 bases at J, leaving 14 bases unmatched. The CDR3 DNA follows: TGTGCCAGCAGGAGAAGCGGGGGCCCCTGGGGGGATACGCAGTATTTT. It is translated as CASRRSGGPWGDTQYF.

The CDR3 reads CASSNTGDTGELFF. In DNA, the CDR3 is TGTGCCAGCAGTAACACAGGGGACACCGGGGAGCTGTTTTTT. The rearrangement links TRBV6-5 to TRBJ2-2, with 7 bases lining up with TRBD1. V was pared by 5 bases and J by 3 bases, with 3 bases of the junction left unmatched. The length of the CDR3 is 14 residues. Germline CDR1 is MNHEY and CDR2 is SVGAGI.

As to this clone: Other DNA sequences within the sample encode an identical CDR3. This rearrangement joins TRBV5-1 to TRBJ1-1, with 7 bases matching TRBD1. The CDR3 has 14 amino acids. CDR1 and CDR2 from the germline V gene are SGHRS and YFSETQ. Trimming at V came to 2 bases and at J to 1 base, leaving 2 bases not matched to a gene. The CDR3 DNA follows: TGCGCCAGCAGCTTACAGGGGCCGAACACTGAAGCTTTCTTT. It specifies CASSLQGPNTEAFF.

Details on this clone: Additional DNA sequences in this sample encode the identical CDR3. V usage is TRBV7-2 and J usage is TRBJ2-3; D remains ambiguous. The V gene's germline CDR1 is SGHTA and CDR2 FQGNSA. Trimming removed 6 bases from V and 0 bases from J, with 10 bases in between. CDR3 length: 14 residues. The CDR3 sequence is CASSFGPSTDTQYF. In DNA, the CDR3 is TGTGCCAGCAGTTTTGGACCAAGCACAGATACGCAGTATTTT.

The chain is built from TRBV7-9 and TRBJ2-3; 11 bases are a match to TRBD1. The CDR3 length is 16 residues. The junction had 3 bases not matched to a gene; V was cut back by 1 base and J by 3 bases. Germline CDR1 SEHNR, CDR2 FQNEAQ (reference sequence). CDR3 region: CASSLGDRGKTDTQYF. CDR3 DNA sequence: TGTGCCAGCAGCTTAGGGGACAGGGGGAAGACAGATACGCAGTATTTT.

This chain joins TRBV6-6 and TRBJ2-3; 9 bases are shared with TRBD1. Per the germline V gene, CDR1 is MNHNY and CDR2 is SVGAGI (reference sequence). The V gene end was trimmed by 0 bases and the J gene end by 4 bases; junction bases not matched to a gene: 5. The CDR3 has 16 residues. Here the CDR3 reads CASSYSATGGADTQYF. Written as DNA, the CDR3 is TGTGCCAGCAGTTACTCAGCGACAGGGGGGGCAGATACGCAGTATTTT.

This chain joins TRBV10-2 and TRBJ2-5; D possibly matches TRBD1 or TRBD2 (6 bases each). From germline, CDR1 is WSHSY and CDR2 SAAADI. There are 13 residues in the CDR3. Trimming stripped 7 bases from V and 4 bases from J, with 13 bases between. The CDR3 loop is CASTQQGGETQYF. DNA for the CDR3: TGCGCCAGCACCCAACAGGGAGGAGAGACCCAGTACTTC.

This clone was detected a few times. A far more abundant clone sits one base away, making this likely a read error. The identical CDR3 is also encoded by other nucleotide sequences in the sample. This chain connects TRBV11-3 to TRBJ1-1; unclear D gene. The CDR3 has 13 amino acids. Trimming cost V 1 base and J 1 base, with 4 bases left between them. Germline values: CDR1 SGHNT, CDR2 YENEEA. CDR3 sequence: CASSLGGNTEAFF. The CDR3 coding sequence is TGTGCCAGCAGCTTAGGGGGGAACACTGAAGCTTTCTTT.

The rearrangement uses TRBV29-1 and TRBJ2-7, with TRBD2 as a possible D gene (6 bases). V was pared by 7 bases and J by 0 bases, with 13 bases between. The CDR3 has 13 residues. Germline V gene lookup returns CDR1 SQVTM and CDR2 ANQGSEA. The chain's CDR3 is CSGLAASSYEQYF. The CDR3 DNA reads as TGCAGCGGGTTAGCGGCAAGCTCCTACGAGCAGTACTTC.